One and the same sample provided the 22 T cell receptor beta chains below, sequenced in a study of blood T cell repertoires in COVID-19. Only in-frame clones appear in the TCRdb table, and some are missing; sequencing was by immunoSEQ multiplex PCR. The table includes around 130,000 clones, roughly 85% detected once. The sample was peripheral blood. These receptors all stem from a man aged 50 or older with acute or convalescent COVID-19.

The chain links TRBV6-5 to TRBJ1-1; 10 bases align to TRBD1. CDR1 MNHEY and CDR2 SVGAGI come from the germline V gene. This CDR3 contains 15 residues. The J segment lost 11 bases and the V segment lost 0 bases, leaving 9 bases of the junction unmatched. CDR3 protein: CASSYSTSGQGGAFF. DNA for the CDR3: TGTGCCAGCAGTTACTCGACTTCCGGACAGGGGGGTGCTTTCTTT.

The chain carries TRBV5-1 and TRBJ1-1, with 11 bases lining up with TRBD1. Germline V gene lookup returns CDR1 SGHRS and CDR2 YFSETQ. The junction had 6 bases not matched to a gene; V was cut back by 5 bases and J by 6 bases. This CDR3 has 14 residues. The chain's CDR3 is CASRIGQGASEAFF. As DNA, the CDR3 is TGCGCCAGCAGGATCGGACAGGGGGCCTCTGAAGCTTTCTTT.

V is TRBV5-1 and J is TRBJ1-4, with 8 bases matching TRBD1. The CDR3 consists of 15 residues. V was pared by 4 bases and J by 7 bases, with 9 bases of the junction left unmatched. From germline, CDR1 is SGHRS and CDR2 YFSETQ. CDR3 protein: CASSAGGATTEKLFF. In DNA form, the CDR3 reads TGCGCCAGCAGCGCAGGGGGCGCGACCACTGAAAAACTGTTTTTT.

The chain links TRBV3-1 (or the pseudogene TRBV3-2) to TRBJ2-1, with 8 bases lining up with TRBD1. V was pared by 1 base and J by 7 bases, with 3 bases of the junction left unmatched. CDR1 is LGHDT, CDR2 YNNKEL, per germline (reference sequence). The CDR3 runs 14 residues. CDR3 in DNA: TGTGCCAGCAGCCAAGCCAACAGGGGGAATGAGCAGTTCTTC. Translation gives CASSQANRGNEQFF.

This sequence joins TRBV18 and TRBJ1-1; possible D gene TRBD1, 5 bases. V dropped 4 bases and J dropped 5 bases, with 14 bases sitting between them. The CDR3 has 14 residues. The germline V gene encodes CDR1 KGHSH and CDR2 LQKENI. The CDR3 here is CASSRGVLETEAFF. The CDR3 nucleotides are TGTGCCAGCTCACGGGGGGTTTTGGAAACTGAAGCTTTCTTT.

The chain uses TRBV7-9 and TRBJ2-3; the match to TRBD1 covers 9 bases. V shed 4 bases and J 1 base; nucleotides not matched to a gene: 3. CDR1 is SEHNR and CDR2 is FQNEAQ in the germline V gene (reference sequence). CDR3 length: 15 amino acids. The DNA of the CDR3 is TGTGCCAGCAGCTCCTGGACAGGGGGCACAGATACGCAGTATTTT. Residues: CASSSWTGGTDTQYF.

The V and J genes are TRBV7-3 and TRBJ1-2; D unresolved. The CDR3 has 14 amino acids. CDR1 is SGHTA, CDR2 FQGTGA, per germline. V was cut by 2 bases and J by 2 bases, with 9 bases left in between. DNA of the CDR3: TGTGCCAGCAGCTTAGTAGCCGGAAACTATGGCTACACCTTC. Its protein is CASSLVAGNYGYTF.

This chain uses TRBV12-3 or TRBV12-4 with TRBJ1-3, with D uncertain. The ends were cut back, 8 bases at V and 0 bases at J, with 5 bases in the middle. This CDR3 comprises 12 residues. The CDR3 DNA reads as TGTGCCAGCCGAGGCTCTGGAAACACCATATATTTT. Protein sequence: CASRGSGNTIYF.

With respect to this clone: At one boundary the junction diverges from the germline segment, which might be a read error. The chain carries TRBV25-1 and TRBJ1-6, with a tentative D call TRBD1 (6 bases). Germline lookup yields CDR1 MGHDK and CDR2 SYGVNS. The length of the CDR3 is 14 residues. The CDR3 here is CASSGGRDASPLHF. CDR3 coding DNA: TGTGCCAGTAGTGGGGGCCGTGATGCTTCACCCCTCCACTTT.

This clone was detected only once. The V call is TRBV19, the J call TRBJ2-3, with TRBD1 identical over 10 bases. The germline CDR1 and CDR2 sequences are LNHDA and SQIVND (reference sequence). Trimming cost V 7 bases and J 5 bases; bases outside gene matches: 9. The CDR3 contains 15 residues. The CDR3, as DNA: TGTGCCAGTACCGGGACAGGGGTACGACGAGATACGCAGTATTTT. Translation gives CASTGTGVRRDTQYF.

The chain links TRBV21-1 to TRBJ1-6. TRBV21-1 counts as a pseudogene. The CDR3 consists of 12 residues. The CDR3 DNA is TGTGCCAGCAGCAGGCGGGACTCACCCCTCCACTTT. Encoded protein: CASSRRDSPLHF.

This clone was detected once. This chain uses TRBV3-1 (or the pseudogene TRBV3-2) with TRBJ2-6; no clear D. CDR1 LGHDT and CDR2 YNNKEL come from the germline V gene (reference sequence). Trimming took off 0 bases at V and 0 bases at J, with 3 bases between the two ends. The length of the CDR3 is 15 residues. The CDR3 reads CASSQDISGANVLTF. The CDR3 DNA reads TGTGCCAGCAGCCAAGACATCTCTGGGGCCAACGTCCTGACTTTC.

DNA of the CDR3: TGTGCCAGCAGCCCGGGGTCGGCCCACGAGCAGTACTTC. This gives the protein CASSPGSAHEQYF. The rearrangement uses TRBV7-3 and TRBJ2-7; D is perhaps TRBD2 (5 bases). Trimming cost V 5 bases and J 5 bases, with 13 bases left between them. The length of the CDR3 is 13 residues. Germline V gives CDR1 SGHTA, CDR2 FQGTGA.

The rearrangement joins TRBV27 to TRBJ1-1; tentatively, D is TRBD1 (6 bases). This CDR3 spans 13 amino acids. Germline V gene data show CDR1 as MNHEY and CDR2 as SMNVEV (reference sequence). V dropped 6 bases and J dropped 1 base, with 9 bases sitting between them. The CDR3 is CASRIQGNTEAFF. The CDR3 DNA reads as TGTGCCAGCAGGATACAGGGGAACACTGAAGCTTTCTTT.

V is TRBV4-1 and J is TRBJ2-1; the match to TRBD2 covers 11 bases. V trimming: 0 bases; J trimming: 4 bases; junction bases outside the gene matches: 2. The CDR3 extends over 16 amino acids. From germline, CDR1 is MGHRA and CDR2 YSYEKL. The DNA for the CDR3 is TGCGCCAGCAGCCAAGATTTAGCGGGAGGGTACAATGAGCAGTTCTTC. This gives the protein CASSQDLAGGYNEQFF.

J is TRBJ2-1 and V is TRBV28; no firm D call. V lost 5 bases and J 4 bases, leaving 12 bases between the germline ends. The CDR3 has 14 amino acids. Germline V gene data show CDR1 as MDHEN and CDR2 as SYDVKM. The CDR3 spells CASSPYVSYNEQFF. The DNA for the CDR3 is TGTGCCAGCAGTCCCTACGTGAGTTACAATGAGCAGTTCTTC.

The rearrangement joins TRBV6-4 to TRBJ1-4; D is undetermined. V lost 0 bases and J 10 bases, leaving 9 bases between the germline ends. Germline CDR1 MRHNA, CDR2 SNTAGT. The CDR3 has 13 amino acids. The CDR3 region is CASSDSISGKLFF. The CDR3 nucleotides are TGTGCCAGCAGTGACTCAATTAGCGGAAAACTGTTTTTT.

There are a few counts of this clone. V and J are TRBV9 and TRBJ2-1; the match to TRBD2 covers 11 bases. V shed 0 bases, J shed 7 bases, and the junction held 3 bases outside the gene matches. CDR1 is SGDLS, CDR2 YYNGEE, per germline. The CDR3 contains 15 residues. CDR3 sequence (DNA): TGTGCCAGCAGCGTAGAGGGACTAGCGGTTAATGAGCAGTTCTTC. Its protein is CASSVEGLAVNEQFF.

The chain combines TRBV7-9 with TRBJ2-5, with D perhaps TRBD2 (5 bases). The CDR3 has 13 residues. Germline loops: CDR1 SEHNR, CDR2 FQNEAQ (reference sequence). Trimming took 5 bases from V and 5 from J, leaving 12 bases between them. This CDR3 is CASSPTQRETQYF. The CDR3 DNA is TGTGCCAGCAGCCCCACCCAGCGGGAGACCCAGTACTTC.

This CDR3 is CASSYHHTLPGLHGYTF. CDR3 nucleotide sequence: TGTGCCAGCAGCTACCACCATACCTTGCCAGGGTTGCATGGCTACACCTTC. V and J are TRBV7-6 and TRBJ1-2, with a weak D call TRBD1 (5 bases). CDR3 length: 17 residues. V was pared by 4 bases and J by 6 bases, with 24 bases between. The germline V gene has CDR1 SGHVS and CDR2 FNYEAQ.

V is TRBV27 and J is TRBJ2-7; D may be TRBD2 (6 bases). Germline CDR1 MNHEY, CDR2 SMNVEV (reference sequence). This CDR3 spans 13 amino acids. Trimming took 6 bases from V and 1 from J, leaving 10 bases between them. In nucleotides, the CDR3 is TGTGCCAGCAGAGGGAGGATGTCCTACGAGCAGTACTTC. This codes for CASRGRMSYEQYF.

The V gene is TRBV30, the J gene TRBJ2-3, with D possibly being TRBD2 (6 bases). V lost 2 bases and J 8 bases, leaving 23 bases between the germline ends. Germline assignment: CDR1 GTSNPN and CDR2 SVGIG (reference sequence). CDR3 length: 16 residues. CDR3 residues: CAWSNGLAMGIGTQYF. In DNA, the CDR3 is TGTGCCTGGAGTAATGGTCTAGCGATGGGGATAGGTACGCAGTATTTT.